Following are 30 T cell receptor beta chains from one sample sequenced in a study of cytomegalovirus exposure and HLA in healthy donors. PCR employed 60 Vbeta and 13 Jbeta primers. Measured with immunoSEQ multiplex PCR; TCRdb has only the in-frame clones, and not every one. The sample records about 160,000 clones, just over 75% being singletons. The sequenced sample was PBMCs. These receptors were obtained from a man aged 35 to 55 in good health and CMV-seronegative.

The V gene is TRBV7-3, the J gene TRBJ2-7; a weak D match, TRBD2 (5 bases). Germline V gene data show CDR1 as SGHTA and CDR2 as FQGTGA. This CDR3 is 14 amino acids long. V was clipped by 5 bases and J by 3 bases, with 14 bases between them. The CDR3 here is CASSLGWGDYEQYF. The CDR3 nucleotides read TGTGCCAGCAGCCTGGGGTGGGGAGACTACGAGCAGTACTTC.

This sequence joins TRBV4-2 and TRBJ1-6, with TRBD1 matching over 8 bases. The V gene's germline CDR1 is LGHNA and CDR2 YNFKEQ. J gave up 10 bases and V 0 bases, and 2 bases lay outside the gene matches. This CDR3 is 14 amino acids long. CDR3 protein: CASSQEQGGSPLHF. The CDR3 coding sequence is TGTGCCAGCAGCCAAGAACAGGGGGGATCACCCCTCCACTTT.

The chain uses TRBV14 and TRBJ1-2, with D uncertain. CDR1 and CDR2 from the germline V gene are SGHDN and FVKESK. This CDR3 is 14 amino acids long. Trimming pared 4 bases from V and 2 bases from J, leaving 11 bases between. The CDR3 nucleotides read TGTGCCAGCAGCCTACTCGGTTGGAACTATGGCTACACCTTC. As protein: CASSLLGWNYGYTF.

This clone was counted a single time. Relative to the germline gene, one junction end is altered; a read error may explain this. The CDR3 is CSSSRGGSGYTF. The CDR3 DNA is TGTTCCAGCAGCCGAGGGGGATCTGGCTACACCTTC. The rearrangement joins TRBV7-9 to TRBJ1-2, with D maybe TRBD1 (6 bases). The germline V gene encodes CDR1 SEHNR and CDR2 FQNEAQ (reference sequence). CDR3 length: 12 residues.

CDR3 in DNA: TGTGCCAGCAGCTTGAAGGACTTTGGCTACACCTTC. As protein: CASSLKDFGYTF. The chain combines TRBV5-4 with TRBJ1-2; no clear D gene. The CDR3 has 12 amino acids. V dropped 1 base and J dropped 7 bases, with 8 bases sitting between them. Per the germline V gene, CDR1 is SGHNT and CDR2 is YYREEE (reference sequence).

This rearrangement joins TRBV7-9 to TRBJ2-5, with D perhaps TRBD1 (6 bases). The CDR3 runs to 15 residues. V lost 5 bases to trimming and J lost 5 bases, with 18 bases between them. Looked up from germline, CDR1 is SEHNR and CDR2 is FQNEAQ (reference sequence). CDR3 nucleotides: TGTGCCAGCAGCCACCCAACCCAGGGGTGGGAGACCCAGTACTTC. This translates into CASSHPTQGWETQYF.

V gene TRBV30 combines with J gene TRBJ2-7, with 7 bases fitting TRBD2. The CDR3 contains 14 residues. With V trimmed by 3 bases and J by 1 base, 6 bases remained unmatched. Germline-derived CDR1 and CDR2 are GTSNPN and SVGIG (reference sequence). The CDR3 region is CAWRSGMASYEQYF. For the CDR3, the DNA is TGTGCCTGGAGGAGCGGGATGGCTTCCTACGAGCAGTACTTC.

V gene TRBV7-2 combines with J gene TRBJ2-2, with a possible D match to TRBD2 (6 bases). The length of the CDR3 is 16 residues. Per the germline V gene, CDR1 is SGHTA and CDR2 is FQGNSA. V was cut by 2 bases and J by 2 bases, with 12 bases left in between. The DNA of the CDR3 is TGTGCCAGCAGCTTAAGGAATAGCGGTAACACCGGGGAGCTGTTTTTT. This sequence encodes CASSLRNSGNTGELFF.

This clone was detected a few times. V gene TRBV28 combines with J gene TRBJ1-2; TRBD1 agrees at 7 bases. The CDR3 runs 13 residues. CDR1 and CDR2 from the germline V gene are MDHEN and SYDVKM. J lost 8 bases, V lost 2 bases, and 5 bases had no gene match. Written as DNA, the CDR3 is TGTGCCAGCAGTTTACGAACAGGGGAAGGCTACACCTTC. This gives the protein CASSLRTGEGYTF.

V gene TRBV5-1 combines with J gene TRBJ1-1; D not certain. Germline assignment: CDR1 SGHRS and CDR2 YFSETQ. Deletions cut 4 bases from V and 0 bases from J, with 16 bases between. The CDR3 has 16 residues. DNA of the CDR3: TGCGCCAGCAGCCCCTGGGCACAGACGGTGAACACTGAAGCTTTCTTT. Translating gives CASSPWAQTVNTEAFF.

The gene calls are TRBV7-9 and TRBJ2-2; TRBD2 matches at 7 bases. Germline V gene data show CDR1 as SEHNR and CDR2 as FQNEAQ (reference sequence). With 4 bases clipped from V and 0 bases from J, the junction kept 11 bases outside the gene matches. This CDR3 is 18 amino acids long. The CDR3 sequence: CASSSWTRTHSNTGELFF. The CDR3 region has the DNA TGTGCCAGCAGCTCCTGGACTAGAACCCATTCGAACACCGGGGAGCTGTTTTTT.

The gene calls are TRBV9 and TRBJ1-1; tentative D call: TRBD1 (6 bases). Germline V gene sequence: CDR1 SGDLS, CDR2 YYNGEE. This CDR3 is built from 13 residues. The V end was cut by 4 bases, the J end by 4 bases, with 11 bases between. The CDR3 coding sequence is TGTGCCAGCAGCCCCGAGGGGGTCACTGAAGCTTTCTTT. It specifies CASSPEGVTEAFF.

About this clone itself: The junction differs from germline at one of its ends, possibly a read error. The gene calls are TRBV7-2 and TRBJ2-6; TRBD2 agrees at 8 bases. Germline V gene data show CDR1 as SGHTA and CDR2 as FQGNSA. CDR3 size: 16 residues. CDR3: CASSLAGGAGANGLTF. CDR3 bases: TGTGCCAGCAGCTTAGCGGGGGGAGCGGGGGCCAACGGCCTGACTTTC.

The chain employs TRBV2 and TRBJ2-2; 8 nucleotides agree with TRBD1. Per the germline V gene, CDR1 is SNHLY and CDR2 is FYNNEI. This CDR3 has 15 amino acids. V shed 6 bases, J shed 6 bases, and the junction held 9 bases outside the gene matches. For the CDR3, the DNA is TGTGCCAGCAGCGGACAGGGCCCCTTTGCCGGGGAGCTGTTTTTT. Translating it yields CASSGQGPFAGELFF.

The rearrangement joins TRBV27 to TRBJ2-3; no reliable D call. The V end was cut by 5 bases, the J end by 0 bases, with 15 bases between. This CDR3 comprises 16 residues. CDR1 is MNHEY, CDR2 SMNVEV, per germline (reference sequence). The CDR3 nucleotides read TGTGCCAGCAGTCCCCCAGTTGCCTCTAGCACAGATACGCAGTATTTT. It translates to CASSPPVASSTDTQYF.

This chain uses TRBV10-3 with TRBJ1-1, with D possibly TRBD1 on 5 matching bases. CDR1 ENHRY and CDR2 SYGVKD come from the germline V gene. The V gene lost 6 bases and the J gene lost 1 base, with 9 bases spanning the gap. CDR3 length: 13 residues. CDR3 nucleotides: TGTGCCATCAGCTGGGGGGGGAACACTGAAGCTTTCTTT. Translation gives CAISWGGNTEAFF.

The chain is built from TRBV29-1 and TRBJ1-1, with 9 bases lining up with TRBD1. Losses at the gene ends were 5 bases for V and 6 bases for J; bases not matched to a gene: 1. The CDR3 has 11 residues. Germline V gene data show CDR1 as SQVTM and CDR2 as ANQGSEA. As DNA, the CDR3 is TGCAGCGTTAGACAGGGGGCTGAAGCTTTCTTT. Translated, it gives CSVRQGAEAFF.

The chain employs TRBV28 and TRBJ1-3; D may be TRBD1 (6 bases). Germline CDR1 and CDR2: MDHEN and SYDVKM. The ends were cut back, 6 bases at V and 0 bases at J, with 15 bases in the middle. The CDR3 has 16 residues. The CDR3 region has the DNA TGTGCCAGCAGCCAACGTGACAGGCCCTCTGGAAACACCATATATTTT. The encoded protein is CASSQRDRPSGNTIYF.

This clone showed up just once. This chain links TRBV10-3 with TRBJ1-4; perhaps TRBD1 as D (5 bases). This CDR3 has 14 residues. Germline V gene lookup returns CDR1 ENHRY and CDR2 SYGVKD. V lost 3 bases, J lost 1 base, and 6 bases lay in between. In DNA form, the CDR3 reads TGTGCCATCAGTGATGACAGAACTAATGAAAAACTGTTTTTT. It is translated as CAISDDRTNEKLFF.

The V and J genes are TRBV28 and TRBJ1-1; D might be TRBD1 (6 bases). The CDR3 spans 13 residues. From germline, CDR1 is MDHEN and CDR2 SYDVKM. V was shortened by 3 bases and J by 4 bases, with 9 bases between the two germline ends. In DNA, the CDR3 is TGTGCCAGCAGTTTCGTAGGGGGCACTGAAGCTTTCTTT. Translation: CASSFVGGTEAFF.

The chain joins TRBV7-2 to TRBJ2-2; TRBD2 matches at 12 bases. The CDR3 consists of 16 residues. Germline-derived CDR1 and CDR2 are SGHTA and FQGNSA. The J segment lost 3 bases and the V segment lost 5 bases, leaving 4 bases of the junction unmatched. The CDR3 DNA sequence: TGTGCCAGCAGCCGAAGACTAGCGGGGGACACCGGGGAGCTGTTTTTT. Amino acids: CASSRRLAGDTGELFF. The full variable domain, completed using reference TRBV7-2 and TRBJ2-2, is GAGVSQSPSNKVTEKGKDVELRCDPISGHTALYWYRQSLGQGLEFLIYFQGNSAPDKSGLPSDRFSAERTGGSVSTLTIQRTQQEDSAVYLCASSRRLAGDTGELFFGEGSRLTVL.

CDR3 sequence (DNA): TGTGCCAGCAGCCCCTATAACTCTGGGGCCAACGTCCTGACTTTC. Amino acids: CASSPYNSGANVLTF. This chain joins TRBV5-5 and TRBJ2-6, with no clear D. The CDR3 extends over 15 amino acids. Trimming took 4 bases from V and 0 from J, leaving 8 bases between them. Germline CDR1 and CDR2: SGHKS and YYEKEE (reference sequence).

This clone occurred a few times. Other nucleotide sequences in the sample specify the same CDR3. The chain employs TRBV5-5 and TRBJ2-7; weak D call: TRBD2 (6 bases). Germline V gene lookup returns CDR1 SGHKS and CDR2 YYEKEE (reference sequence). CDR3 length: 15 amino acids. Deletions cut 2 bases from V and 0 bases from J, with 12 bases between. The CDR3 spells CASSLSGTASYEQYV. CDR3 DNA sequence: TGTGCCAGCAGCTTATCCGGGACTGCCTCCTACGAGCAGTACGTC.

This rearrangement joins TRBV2 to TRBJ2-7; TRBD2 matches at 11 bases. The germline V gene has CDR1 SNHLY and CDR2 FYNNEI. After removal of 6 bases from V and 6 bases from J, the junction contained 4 bases not matched to a gene. The CDR3 is 13 residues long. For the CDR3, the DNA is TGTGCCAGCAGCGCCGGACTAGCGGGCGAGCAGTACTTC. Amino acid sequence: CASSAGLAGEQYF.

The chain couples TRBV5-6 to TRBJ2-7; D is undetermined. Trimming cost V 0 bases and J 6 bases, with 16 bases left between them. Per the germline V gene, CDR1 is SGHDT and CDR2 is YYEEEE. This CDR3 is 15 amino acids long. In DNA, the CDR3 is TGTGCCAGCAGCTTGGCCGGAGATATTCAGCGCGAGCAGTACGTC. This translates into CASSLAGDIQREQYV.

This clone has a handful of counts. The rearrangement joins TRBV5-1 to TRBJ2-7; D gene ambiguous. The germline CDR1 and CDR2 sequences are SGHRS and YFSETQ. The CDR3 has 12 residues. V lost 3 bases and J 2 bases, leaving 6 bases between the germline ends. The CDR3 bases are TGCGCCAGCAGCTACGAGACCTACGAGCAGTACTTC. It codes for CASSYETYEQYF. The whole variable domain, filled in from reference TRBV5-1 and TRBJ2-7, reads KAGVTQTPRYLIKTRGQQVTLSCSPISGHRSVSWYQQTPGQGLQFLFEYFSETQRNKGNFPGRFSGRQFSNSRSEMNVSTLELGDSALYLCASSYETYEQYFGPGTRLTVT.

The chain recombines TRBV5-1 with TRBJ2-3; D may be TRBD1 (6 bases). Trimming left V 2 bases short and J 4 bases short, with 11 bases between. Per the germline V gene, CDR1 is SGHRS and CDR2 is YFSETQ. The CDR3 loop spans 14 amino acids. This chain's CDR3 is CASSLTGSADTQYF. In DNA, the CDR3 is TGCGCCAGCAGCTTAACAGGGAGCGCAGATACGCAGTATTTT.

The chain couples TRBV18 to TRBJ2-7, with TRBD1 matching over 12 bases. The CDR3 length is 16 residues. Trimming took 0 bases from V and 3 from J; bases not matched to a gene: 3. CDR1 and CDR2 from the germline V gene are KGHSH and LQKENI. CDR3 DNA sequence: TGTGCCAGCTCACCACCGGGGACAGGGGGCGACTACGAGCAGTACTTC. Its protein is CASSPPGTGGDYEQYF.

V is TRBV7-3 and J is TRBJ2-7, with TRBD1 matching over 9 bases. Germline V CDR1 and CDR2: SGHTA, FQGTGA. The CDR3 length is 13 residues. The J segment lost 7 bases and the V segment lost 1 base, leaving 2 bases of the junction unmatched. Written as DNA, the CDR3 is TGTGCCAGCAGCTTAAGACAGGGGGGGGAGCAGTACTTC. Its translation is CASSLRQGGEQYF.

The chain uses TRBV5-1 and TRBJ2-1; no firm D call. CDR3 length: 16 residues. The germline V gene has CDR1 SGHRS and CDR2 YFSETQ. V lost 4 bases, J lost 0 bases, and 14 bases lay in between. In nucleotides, the CDR3 is TGCGCCAGCAGCCCCACAAGCCGGAGCTCCTACAATGAGCAGTTCTTC. Protein sequence: CASSPTSRSSYNEQFF.